This T cell receptor (delta chain) stems from a study of delta chains in infants with herpesvirus infections (dated by TCRdb to the early 2020s). In terms of the full investigation: A Ugandan infant birth cohort was prospectively followed from birth to characterize gammadelta T cell responses to primary cytomegalovirus (CMV) infection. Belgian fetal and cord blood gammadelta TCR data that had been published previously were included solely for comparison and were not produced in this cohort. Infant blood samples were grouped into approximate age categories of 1.5, 4, 8 and 12 months. The study looked for a public fetal Vdelta1/Vgamma8 gammadelta TCR clonotype in infants infected with CMV after birth. gammadelta TCRs were sequenced from PBMC obtained from approximately 18 CMV-infected infants (one congenitally infected) and seven to nine CMV-uninfected infants for whom sufficient sample was available. Broad study findings and their caveats: The public clonotype might still be present below the detection limit in CMV-uninfected infants. The public clonotype was detected only at the first time point after infection and was not found in uninfected infants or in infants infected after 120 days. Within Vdelta1 cells, the frequency of the public clonotype appeared to be inversely correlated with age at infection and to decay rapidly, seemingly not persisting past roughly two months. Limitations noted by the authors included a small sample size and a lack of race- or environment-matched controls, because nearly all Ugandans acquire CMV before adulthood. Of around 18 CMV-infected infants, several carried the public Vdelta1 clonotype: the congenitally infected infant plus three who were infected postnatally before 120 days of age.

Pregnant women getting prenatal care were recruited in Kampala, Uganda, and their infants were enrolled; maternal HIV status had to be documented. Home visits to families took place weekly, and collection of infant clinical information, oral swabs and peripheral blood began at 6 weeks of age and was repeated every 4 months after that. Blood was drawn into heparin tubes, and PBMC were separated by Ficoll-Paque density gradient centrifugation and then cryopreserved. The library relied on RT-PCR. To generate TCR cDNA, PBMC RNA underwent reverse transcription with SuperScript II using gamma-chain- and delta-chain-specific primers. cDNA was purified with AMPure XP beads, amplified, and indexed with Illumina adapters using the Nextera XT Index Kit. gammadelta TCR libraries were sequenced on an Illumina MiSeq with a V2 300-cycle kit. Concerning the study's data processing: Using MiXCR v2.1.12, CDR3 sequences were assembled, and reads were mapped onto D, J and V genes obtained from GenBank. VDJtools v1.2.1 was used to carry out repertoire analyses of the CDR3 clonotypes. TCRdb reprocessed the public reads with the caller CATT; rows with the same DNA were merged afterwards. It is TCRdb's table, rather than the study itself, that gives the V and J calls and clone size. This sample holds over a thousand delta-chain clones; around 32% were observed only once. Around a tenth of the sample goes to the ten largest clones.

This clone has more than one count but fewer than ten. Its antigen is unknown. Given a much more abundant clone one base away, this may be a read error. The CDR3, from cysteine to phenylalanine, totals 26 residues. The kept DNA is CDR3 alone, 78 bases in frame from the first base. The V gene lacks a call, and TRDJ1 is the J gene; the table's TRDD3 call for D was not verified on the DNA. The sample consisted of peripheral blood, taken at time point 1 of longitudinal follow-up. This receptor was obtained from a human donor who was a Ugandan infant, either HIV-exposed or HIV-unexposed (not recorded which). CDR3 loop: CATGWVPSHTRILPGIRRSHTDKLIF. The nucleotide sequence is TGCGCTACAGGCTGGGTTCCATCTCACACACGCATCTTACCGGGGATACGGAGAAGTCATACCGATAAACTCATCTTT.